This T cell receptor beta chain was sequenced in a study of T cell responses to AZD1222 COVID-19 vaccine. At the level of the study: Some second doses came at about 4 weeks and others at about 12 weeks; these were pooled.

V dropped 5 bases and J dropped 6; count of bases not matched to a gene: 13. CDR3 length: 16 residues. Germline V CDR1 and CDR2: LNHDA, SQIVND (reference sequence). Some clones are missing from TCRdb's copy, which holds only in-frame ones; the method was immunoSEQ multiplex PCR. Here the sample spans around 100,000 clones, 85% to 90% being singletons. The V call is TRBV19, the J call TRBJ1-5; TRBD1 agrees at 7 bases. The TCR was taken from an adult in good health. The sample here was peripheral blood, taken on day 0 of AZD1222 vaccination. CDR3 coding DNA: TGTGCCAGTAGTGCAGATAACAGGGGTCAAAGTCAGCCCCAGCATTTT. Translation gives CASSADNRGQSQPQHF.